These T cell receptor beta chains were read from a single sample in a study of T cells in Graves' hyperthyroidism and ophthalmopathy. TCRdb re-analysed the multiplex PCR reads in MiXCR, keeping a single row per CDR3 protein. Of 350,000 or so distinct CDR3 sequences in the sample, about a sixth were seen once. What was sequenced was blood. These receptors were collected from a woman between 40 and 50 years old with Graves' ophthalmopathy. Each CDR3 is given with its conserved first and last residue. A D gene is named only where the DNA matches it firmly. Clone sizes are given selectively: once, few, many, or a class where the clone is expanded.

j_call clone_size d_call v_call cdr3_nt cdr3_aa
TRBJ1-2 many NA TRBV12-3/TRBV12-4 TGTGCCAGCAGTTTATTTGGCAGGGAAGGGGGCTATGGCTACACCTTC CASSLFGREGGYGYTF
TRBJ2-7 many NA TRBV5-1 TGCGCCAGCAGACAGGAGGGGGGCGAGCAGTACTTC CASRQEGGEQYF
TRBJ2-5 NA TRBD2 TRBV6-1 TGTGCCAGCAGGGGAGCGGGAGCAGGGACCCAGTACTTC CASRGAGAGTQYF
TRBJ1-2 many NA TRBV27 TGTGCCAGCAGTTTATCTAAGGGCAGCCCCTATGGCTACACCTTC CASSLSKGSPYGYTF
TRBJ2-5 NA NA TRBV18 TGTGCCAGCTCAACTGGGGACGGTCGGGAGACCCAGTACTTC CASSTGDGRETQYF
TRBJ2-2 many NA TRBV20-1 TGCAGTGCTAGAGATGAACTAGCAGAACTGTTTTTT CSARDELAELFF
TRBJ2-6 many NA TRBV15 TGTGCCACCAGCAGAGATTCAGGGGCCGGGGCCAACGTCCTGACTTTC CATSRDSGAGANVLTF
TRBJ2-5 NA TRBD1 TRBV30 TGTGCCTGGAGTGTTCATGGACAGGGGCAAGAGACCCAGTACTTC CAWSVHGQGQETQYF
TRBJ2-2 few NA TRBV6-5 TGTGCCAGCAGTTCCAACCCGGAAACCGGGGAGCTGTTTTTT CASSSNPETGELFF
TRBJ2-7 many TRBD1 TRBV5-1 TGCGCCAGCAGCTTCACCGGGACAGGTCCCTACGAGCAGTACTTC CASSFTGTGPYEQYF
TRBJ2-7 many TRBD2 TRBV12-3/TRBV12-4 TGTGCCAGCAGCCAGGGACTAGCGGGCGAGCAGTACTTC CASSQGLAGEQYF
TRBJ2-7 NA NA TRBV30 TGTGCCTGGGCTCAGGGGCACGAGCAGTACTTC CAWAQGHEQYF
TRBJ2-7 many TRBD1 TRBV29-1 TGCAGCGTCGGACAGGGGCACGGGTACGAGCAGTACTTC CSVGQGHGYEQYF
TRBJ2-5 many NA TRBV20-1 TGCAGTGCTAAGCCCCCGGGCCAAGAGACCCAGTACTTC CSAKPPGQETQYF
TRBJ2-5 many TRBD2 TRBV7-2 TGTGCCAGCAGCTTGAGTAGTAGCGGGACCCAAGAGACCCAGTACTTC CASSLSSSGTQETQYF
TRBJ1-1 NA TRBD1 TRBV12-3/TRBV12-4 TGTGCCAGCAGTGGGGGGTTCAGGGGACAGCCTGAAGCTTTCTTT CASSGGFRGQPEAFF
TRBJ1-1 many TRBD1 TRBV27 TGTGCCAGCAGTTCCGGACAGGGAATGTTGACTGAAGCTTTCTTT CASSSGQGMLTEAFF
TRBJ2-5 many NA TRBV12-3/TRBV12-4 TGTGCCAGCACCCTTGGGGACGGGACCCAGTACTTC CASTLGDGTQYF
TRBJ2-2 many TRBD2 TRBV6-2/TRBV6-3 TGTGCCAGCAGTTGGGGACTAGCGGGAGACCCCGGGGAGCTGTTTTTT CASSWGLAGDPGELFF
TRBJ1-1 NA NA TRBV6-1 TGTGCCAGCATCGAGATGAACACTGAAGCTTACTTT CASIEMNTEAYF
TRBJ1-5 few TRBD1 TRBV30 TGTGCCTGGGGGACAGGGGACCGCGAATATAGCAATCAGCCCCAGCATTTT CAWGTGDREYSNQPQHF
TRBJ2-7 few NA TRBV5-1 TGCGCCAGCAGTCGGGCAAGCGGGTTGGGAGAGCAGTACTTC CASSRASGLGEQYF
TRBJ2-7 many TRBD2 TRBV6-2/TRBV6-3 TGTGCCAGCAGTCGGGGGACTAGCGGGACCTACGAGCAGTACTTC CASSRGTSGTYEQYF
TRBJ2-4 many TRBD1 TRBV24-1 TGTGCCACCAGTGAGTCCAGGACAGGGGGCCAAAACATTCAGTACTTC CATSESRTGGQNIQYF
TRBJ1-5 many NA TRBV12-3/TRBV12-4 TGTGCCAGCAGTTTAGGTGGCAGGGTAAGCAATCAGCCCCAGCATTTT CASSLGGRVSNQPQHF
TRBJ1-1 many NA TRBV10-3 TGTGCCATCAGTGATCCGGGGAAGGGGATTAACACTGAAGCTTTCTTT CAISDPGKGINTEAFF
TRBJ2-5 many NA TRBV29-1 TGCAGCGTGGTACTAGGTGGAGAGACCCAGTACTTC CSVVLGGETQYF